This T cell receptor beta chain came from a study of T cells in Graves' hyperthyroidism and ophthalmopathy. Regions amplified from RNA transcripts were the TCR beta CDR3 regions. The TCR CDR3 was amplified in a first-round RT-PCR using the HTBI primer set. TCRdb passed the multiplex PCR reads through MiXCR, listing each CDR3 protein once. The table has approximately 520,000 distinct CDR3 sequences, roughly a quarter seen once. Sequencing input: blood. The TCR comes from a woman in her twenties or thirties with Graves' ophthalmopathy.

CDR3 DNA sequence: TGCAGTGCTATTACAGGGGCGAACACTGAAGCTTTCTTT. Translating it yields CSAITGANTEAFF. J is TRBJ1-1 and V is TRBV20-1, with 7 bases identical to TRBD1. In germline, CDR1 is DFQATT, CDR2 SNEGSKA (reference sequence). The CDR3 covers 13 residues. V was pared by 4 bases and J by 1 base, with 3 bases of the junction left unmatched.